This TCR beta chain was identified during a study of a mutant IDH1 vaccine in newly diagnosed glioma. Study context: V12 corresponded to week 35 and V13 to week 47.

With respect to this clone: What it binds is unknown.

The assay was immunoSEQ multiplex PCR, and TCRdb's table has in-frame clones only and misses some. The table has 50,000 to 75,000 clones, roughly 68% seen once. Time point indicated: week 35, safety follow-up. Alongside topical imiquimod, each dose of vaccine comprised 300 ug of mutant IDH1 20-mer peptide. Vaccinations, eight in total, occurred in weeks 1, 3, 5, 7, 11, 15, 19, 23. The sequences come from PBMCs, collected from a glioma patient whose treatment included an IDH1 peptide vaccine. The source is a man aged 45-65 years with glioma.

CDR3 sequence reads: CASSNNRGSNQPQHF. The CDR3 bases are TGTGCCAGTAGTAATAACAGGGGATCCAATCAGCCCCAGCATTTT. The chain links TRBV19 to TRBJ1-5, with 7 bases aligning to TRBD1. Trimming cost V 4 bases and J 3 bases; bases outside gene matches: 6. The CDR3 extends over 15 amino acids. The V gene's germline CDR1 is LNHDA and CDR2 SQIVND (reference sequence). Variable domain in full (rest from reference TRBV19 and TRBJ1-5): DGGITQSPKYLFRKEGQNVTLSCEQNLNHDAMYWYRQDPGQGLRLIYYSQIVNDFQKGDIAEGYSVSREKKESFPLTVTSAQKNPTAFYLCASSNNRGSNQPQHFGDGTRLSIL.